The 15 T cell receptor beta chains below all came from one sample that was sequenced in a study of blood T cells in healthy people across ages. Together with a sample-barcoded 5' primer, a J-beta primer mix was included in a second PCR lasting roughly 6 to 12 cycles. One entry per CDR3 protein results from TCRdb running MiXCR on the 5' RACE reads. The sample contains about 570,000 distinct CDR3 sequences, 25% to 30% of which appear only once. Sequencing was performed on blood. These TCRs come from a woman between 70 and 85 years old in good health.

The chain uses TRBV7-9 and TRBJ2-5; D gene unclear. The end of the DNA fits TRBJ2-7 better, so the J call may be wrong. The CDR3 has 16 residues. The germline V gene encodes CDR1 SEHNR and CDR2 FQNEAQ (reference sequence). CDR3 loop: CASSLEYSLAPCEQYF. The CDR3 coding sequence is TGTGCCAGCAGCTTAGAATATTCACTGGCGCCCTGCGAGCAGTACTTC.

This clonotype came up a few times. The V call is TRBV11-3, the J call TRBJ1-1; D call uncertain. Per germline, CDR1 SGHNT and CDR2 YENEEA. There are 15 residues in the CDR3. Trimming took 5 bases from V and 1 from J, leaving 14 bases between them. Here the CDR3 reads CASSPRTGSNTEAFF. In DNA form, the CDR3 reads TGTGCCAGCAGCCCGCGCACGGGGTCGAACACTGAAGCTTTCTTT.

The V and J genes are TRBV4-1 and TRBJ2-5, with D tentatively TRBD1 or TRBD2 (5 bases each). From germline, CDR1 is MGHRA and CDR2 YSYEKL. The CDR3 is made up of 16 amino acids. The V gene lost 2 bases and the J gene lost 2 bases, with 15 bases spanning the gap. In DNA form, the CDR3 reads TGCGCCAGCAGCCAAACCCCTCGGGGCTCACAAGAGACCCAGTACTTC. It encodes CASSQTPRGSQETQYF.

The J gene is TRBJ2-5, the V gene TRBV21-1. TRBV21-1 is deemed a pseudogene. CDR3 length: 16 amino acids. The CDR3 loop is CASSKAPRVVRETQYF. CDR3 nucleotides: TGTGCCAGCAGCAAAGCCCCACGGGTAGTTAGGGAGACCCAGTACTTC.

The chain couples TRBV20-1 to TRBJ1-1; 7 bases fit TRBD1. Germline V CDR1 and CDR2: DFQATT, SNEGSKA (reference sequence). There are 12 residues in the CDR3. The ends lost 6 bases at V and 8 bases at J; junction bases unmatched: 9. DNA of the CDR3: TGCAGTGCAATGATGGGGGACAGCGAAGCTTTCTTT. This gives the protein CSAMMGDSEAFF.

This clonotype was counted once. This chain links TRBV28 with TRBJ2-7, with D maybe TRBD1 (6 bases). V was shortened by 5 bases and J by 2 bases, with 10 bases between the two germline ends. Germline V lookup: CDR1 MDHEN, CDR2 SYDVKM. This CDR3 comprises 13 residues. The CDR3 here is CASSRTAPYEQYF. As DNA, the CDR3 is TGTGCCAGCAGTCGGACAGCCCCCTACGAGCAGTACTTC. Supplemented by reference TRBV28 and TRBJ2-7, the full variable domain reads DVKVTQSSRYLVKRTGEKVFLECVQDMDHENMFWYRQDPGLGLRLIYFSYDVKMKEKGDIPEGYSVSREKKERFSLILESASTNQTSMYLCASSRTAPYEQYFGPGTRLTVT.

The gene calls are TRBV5-1 and TRBJ2-5; 9 nucleotides agree with TRBD2. J lost 0 bases, V lost 4 bases, and 7 bases had no gene match. Per the germline V gene, CDR1 is SGHRS and CDR2 is YFSETQ. CDR3 length equals 16 residues. The CDR3 loop is CASSHTLAGDQETQYF. In nucleotides, the CDR3 is TGCGCCAGCAGCCATACGTTAGCGGGGGACCAAGAGACCCAGTACTTC.

In this sample, this clonotype turned up a few times. The rearrangement uses TRBV2 and TRBJ2-1; D is perhaps TRBD2 (6 bases). Trimming cost V 5 bases and J 5 bases, with 16 bases left between them. There are 15 residues in the CDR3. The V gene's germline CDR1 is SNHLY and CDR2 FYNNEI. The CDR3 nucleotides read TGTGCCAGCAGTAAGGAAGGCGGGGCAAACAATGAGCAGTTCTTC. Translated, it gives CASSKEGGANNEQFF.

This clonotype occurred a few times. V gene TRBV29-1 combines with J gene TRBJ2-5; 8 bases align to TRBD2. CDR3 length equals 12 residues. J lost 3 bases, V lost 4 bases, and 1 base had no gene match. CDR1 and CDR2 from the germline V gene are SQVTM and ANQGSEA. As DNA, the CDR3 is TGCAGCGTTGTTAGCGGGGAAGAGACCCAGTACTTC. Translation: CSVVSGEETQYF.

The chain combines TRBV25-1 with TRBJ1-5, with a possible D match to TRBD1 (5 bases). Trimming took 6 bases from V and 9 from J, leaving 12 bases between them. The CDR3 covers 12 residues. From germline, CDR1 is MGHDK and CDR2 SYGVNS. The CDR3 DNA reads TGTGCCAGCAGGCAGGGTAATGCGCCCCAGCATTTT. Translation: CASRQGNAPQHF.

The chain couples TRBV7-3 to TRBJ1-2; D gene unclear. This CDR3 is 13 amino acids long. The germline CDR1 and CDR2 sequences are SGHTA and FQGTGA. Trimming cost V 7 bases and J 3 bases, with 12 bases left between them. The CDR3 region has the DNA TGTGCCAGCATCCTGGGGAGGGACTATGGCTACACCTTC. Translated, it gives CASILGRDYGYTF.

This clonotype was detected only a few times. The rearrangement uses TRBV6-1 and TRBJ2-1; TRBD2 is a possible D gene (5 bases). The J call is in doubt because the DNA end fits TRBJ2-7 better. CDR1 and CDR2 from the germline V gene are MNHNS and SASEGT. The CDR3 length is 15 residues. The CDR3 bases are TGTGCCAGCAGTGGAGGGTGGGTCGGCTCCTACGAGCAGTACTTC. Protein sequence: CASSGGWVGSYEQYF.

This clonotype was counted a few times. The CDR3 reads CAWSVMGYGYTF. The CDR3 nucleotides read TGTGCCTGGAGTGTGATGGGCTATGGCTACACCTTC. This chain links TRBV30 with TRBJ1-2; D is unresolved. V lost 0 bases and J 4 bases, leaving 6 bases between the germline ends. Per the germline V gene, CDR1 is GTSNPN and CDR2 is SVGIG (reference sequence). The CDR3 is made up of 12 amino acids.

This clonotype was detected only a few times. The chain joins TRBV7-9 to TRBJ1-5; D might be TRBD1 (6 bases). Per germline, CDR1 SEHNR and CDR2 FQNEAQ (reference sequence). This CDR3 is 15 amino acids long. V lost 1 base and J lost 4, with 11 bases in between. The CDR3 DNA reads as TGTGCCAGCAGCTTAGAAGGGGGGCTAAATCAGCCCCAGCATTTT. Its translation is CASSLEGGLNQPQHF.

This chain links TRBV4-2 with TRBJ1-4, with TRBD1 matching over 10 bases. The V gene's germline CDR1 is LGHNA and CDR2 YNFKEQ. The CDR3 loop spans 16 amino acids. V shed 1 base and J 10 bases; nucleotides not matched to a gene: 9. The CDR3 bases are TGTGCCAGCAGCCAAGGAGAAGAGACAGGGGGCCGAAAACTGTTTTTT. Residues: CASSQGEETGGRKLFF.